A selection of T cell receptor beta chains follows, all from one sample in a study of blood T cell repertoires in COVID-19. Assay used: immunoSEQ multiplex PCR; TCRdb lists only in-frame clones, some missing. The sample lists about 260,000 clones, roughly 86% occurring once. Source material: peripheral blood. These receptors all stem from a man aged 35 to 55 who had recovered from COVID-19. The conserved cysteine and the conserved F or W are not part of the CDR3 here.

J,V,CDR3
TRBJ2-3,TRBV3-1/TRBV3-2,ASRATGRVHSTDTQY
TRBJ1-4,TRBV15,ATSRDFGTGPGEKLF
TRBJ2-3,TRBV7-8,ASSVGGTDTQY
TRBJ2-1,TRBV18,ASSPLRGPSSEQF
TRBJ2-1,TRBV7-8,ASSKRAQTFYNEQF
TRBJ1-1,TRBV27,ASSPRGGYTEAF
TRBJ2-3,TRBV2,ASSEIGGTQY
TRBJ1-5,TRBV23-1,ASSQVEFNSGQPQH
TRBJ1-5,TRBV19,ASSIGGVRATSNQPQH
TRBJ2-7,TRBV10-3,AITSGLAAYEQY
TRBJ2-3,TRBV9,ASSVTLMTDTDTQY
TRBJ2-1,TRBV19,ASSFNRPAAEQF
TRBJ2-7,TRBV27,ASSVRSVTHYEQY
TRBJ1-2,TRBV6-2/TRBV6-3,ASSYVQGYGYT
TRBJ1-6,TRBV6-2/TRBV6-3,ASSYPRQGQIPPLH
TRBJ2-1,TRBV3-1/TRBV3-2,ASSQGTSLQGNEQF
TRBJ1-6,TRBV5-1,ASSLTGLPSPLH
TRBJ2-4,TRBV6-1,ASSDDGLAKNIQY
TRBJ2-7,TRBV5-1,ASRSLAEGSREQY